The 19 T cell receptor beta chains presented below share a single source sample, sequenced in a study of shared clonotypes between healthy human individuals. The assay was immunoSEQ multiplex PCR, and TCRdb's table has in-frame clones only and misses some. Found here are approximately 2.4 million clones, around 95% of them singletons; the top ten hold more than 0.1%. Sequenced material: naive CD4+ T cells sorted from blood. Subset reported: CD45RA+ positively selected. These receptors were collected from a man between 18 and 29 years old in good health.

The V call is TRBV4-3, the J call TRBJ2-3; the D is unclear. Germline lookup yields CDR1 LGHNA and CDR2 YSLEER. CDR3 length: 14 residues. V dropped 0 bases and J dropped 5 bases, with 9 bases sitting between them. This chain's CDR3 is CASSQDGGKDTQYF. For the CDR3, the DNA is TGCGCCAGCAGCCAAGATGGTGGTAAAGATACGCAGTATTTT.

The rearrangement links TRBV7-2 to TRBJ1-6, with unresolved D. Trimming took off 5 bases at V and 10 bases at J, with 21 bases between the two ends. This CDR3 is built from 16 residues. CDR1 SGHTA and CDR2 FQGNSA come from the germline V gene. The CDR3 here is CASSRTRGPLESPLHF. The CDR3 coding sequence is TGTGCCAGCAGCCGGACGCGGGGTCCCCTTGAATCACCCCTCCACTTT.

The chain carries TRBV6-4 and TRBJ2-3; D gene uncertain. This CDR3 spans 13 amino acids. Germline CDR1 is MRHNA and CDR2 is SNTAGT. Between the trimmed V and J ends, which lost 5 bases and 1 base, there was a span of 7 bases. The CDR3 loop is CASSPLGTDTQYF. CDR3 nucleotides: TGTGCCAGCAGTCCTTTGGGCACAGATACGCAGTATTTT.

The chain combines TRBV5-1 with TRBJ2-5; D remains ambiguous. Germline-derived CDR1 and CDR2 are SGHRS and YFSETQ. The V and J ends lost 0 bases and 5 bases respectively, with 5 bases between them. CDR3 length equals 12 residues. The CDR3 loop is CASSLEFETQYF. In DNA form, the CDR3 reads TGCGCCAGCAGCTTGGAGTTCGAGACCCAGTACTTC.

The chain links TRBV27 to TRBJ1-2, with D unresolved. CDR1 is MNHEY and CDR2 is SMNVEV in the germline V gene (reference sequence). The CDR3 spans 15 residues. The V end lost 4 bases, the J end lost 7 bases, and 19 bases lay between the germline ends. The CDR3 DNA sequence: TGTGCCAGCAGTTCCCCGGATTCCCCATTGGGTGGCTACACCTTC. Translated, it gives CASSSPDSPLGGYTF.

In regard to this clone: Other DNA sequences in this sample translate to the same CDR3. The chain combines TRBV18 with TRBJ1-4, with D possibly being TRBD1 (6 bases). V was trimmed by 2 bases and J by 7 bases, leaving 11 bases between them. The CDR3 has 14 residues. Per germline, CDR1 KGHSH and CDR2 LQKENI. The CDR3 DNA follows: TGTGCCAGCTCACCAAGGGGGGCGCGTGAAAAACTGTTTTTT. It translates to CASSPRGAREKLFF. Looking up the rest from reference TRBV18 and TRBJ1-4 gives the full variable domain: NAGVMQNPRHLVRRRGQEARLRCSPMKGHSHVYWYRQLPEEGLKFMVYLQKENIIDESGMPKERFSAEFPKEGPSILRIQQVVRGDSAAYFCASSPRGAREKLFFGSGTQLSVL.

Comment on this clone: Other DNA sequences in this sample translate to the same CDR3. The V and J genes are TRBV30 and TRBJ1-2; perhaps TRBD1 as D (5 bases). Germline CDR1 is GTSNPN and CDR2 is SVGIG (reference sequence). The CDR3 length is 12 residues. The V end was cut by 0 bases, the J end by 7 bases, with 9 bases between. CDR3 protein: CAWSVQGGGYTF. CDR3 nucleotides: TGTGCCTGGAGTGTCCAGGGAGGTGGCTACACCTTC.

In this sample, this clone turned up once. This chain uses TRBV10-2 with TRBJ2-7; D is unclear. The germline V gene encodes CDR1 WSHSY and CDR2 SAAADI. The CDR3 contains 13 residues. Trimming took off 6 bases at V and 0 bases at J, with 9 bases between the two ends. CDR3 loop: CASSPAISYEQYF. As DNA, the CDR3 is TGCGCCAGCAGCCCGGCGATCTCCTACGAGCAGTACTTC.

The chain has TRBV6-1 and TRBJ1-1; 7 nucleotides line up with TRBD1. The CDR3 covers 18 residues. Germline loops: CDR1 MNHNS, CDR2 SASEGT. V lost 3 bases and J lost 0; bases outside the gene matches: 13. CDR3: CASSDRQGRGIVNTEAFF. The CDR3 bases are TGTGCCAGCAGTGACCGACAGGGACGTGGTATAGTGAACACTGAAGCTTTCTTT.

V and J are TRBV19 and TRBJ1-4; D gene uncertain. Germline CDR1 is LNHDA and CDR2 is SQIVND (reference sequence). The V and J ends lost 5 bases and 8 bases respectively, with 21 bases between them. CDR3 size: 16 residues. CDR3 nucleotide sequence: TGTGCCAGTAGTCCCCCTTGGGAGACGCTCGGGGAAAAACTGTTTTTT. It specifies CASSPPWETLGEKLFF.

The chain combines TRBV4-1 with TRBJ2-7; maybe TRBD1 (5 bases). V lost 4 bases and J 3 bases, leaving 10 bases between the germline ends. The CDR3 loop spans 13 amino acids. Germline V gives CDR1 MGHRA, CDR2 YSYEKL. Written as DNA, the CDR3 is TGCGCCAGCAGCCGTACGACAGACTACGAGCAGTACTTC. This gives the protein CASSRTTDYEQYF.

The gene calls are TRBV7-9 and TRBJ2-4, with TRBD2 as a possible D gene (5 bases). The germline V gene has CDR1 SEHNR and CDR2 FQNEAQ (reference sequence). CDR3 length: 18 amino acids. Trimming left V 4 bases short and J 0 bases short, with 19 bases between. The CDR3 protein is CASSSPLGAGKAKNIQYF. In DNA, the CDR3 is TGTGCCAGCAGCTCTCCCTTGGGCGCGGGCAAAGCCAAAAACATTCAGTACTTC.

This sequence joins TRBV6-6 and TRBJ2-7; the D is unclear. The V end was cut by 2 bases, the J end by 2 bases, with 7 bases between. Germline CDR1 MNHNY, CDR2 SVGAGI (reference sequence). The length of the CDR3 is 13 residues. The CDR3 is CASSYPPAYEQYF. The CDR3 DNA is TGTGCCAGCAGTTACCCCCCAGCCTACGAGCAGTACTTC.

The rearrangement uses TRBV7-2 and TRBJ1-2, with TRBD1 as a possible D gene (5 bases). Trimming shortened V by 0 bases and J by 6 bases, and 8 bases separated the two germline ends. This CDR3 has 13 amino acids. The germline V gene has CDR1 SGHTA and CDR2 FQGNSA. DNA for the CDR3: TGTGCCAGCAGCTTAGCCAGGGTCGATGGCTACACCTTC. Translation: CASSLARVDGYTF.

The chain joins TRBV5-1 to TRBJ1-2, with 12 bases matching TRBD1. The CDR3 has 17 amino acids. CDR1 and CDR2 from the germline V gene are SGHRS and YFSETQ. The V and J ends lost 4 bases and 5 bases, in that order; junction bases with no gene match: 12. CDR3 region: CASSTGQGALLGYGYTF. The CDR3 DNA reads TGCGCCAGCAGCACGGGACAGGGGGCCCTCCTTGGATATGGCTACACCTTC. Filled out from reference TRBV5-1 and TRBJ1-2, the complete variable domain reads KAGVTQTPRYLIKTRGQQVTLSCSPISGHRSVSWYQQTPGQGLQFLFEYFSETQRNKGNFPGRFSGRQFSNSRSEMNVSTLELGDSALYLCASSTGQGALLGYGYTFGSGTRLTVV.

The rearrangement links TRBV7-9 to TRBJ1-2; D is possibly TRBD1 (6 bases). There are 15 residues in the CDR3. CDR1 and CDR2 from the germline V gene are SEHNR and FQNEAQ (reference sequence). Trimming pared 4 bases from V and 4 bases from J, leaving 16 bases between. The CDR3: CASSSKGSGAYGYTF. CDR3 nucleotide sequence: TGTGCCAGCAGCTCGAAGGGATCAGGGGCCTATGGCTACACCTTC. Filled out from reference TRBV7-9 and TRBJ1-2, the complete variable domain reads DTGVSQNPRHKITKRGQNVTFRCDPISEHNRLYWYRQTLGQGPEFLTYFQNEAQLEKSRLLSDRFSAERPKGSFSTLEIQRTEQGDSAMYLCASSSKGSGAYGYTFGSGTRLTVV.

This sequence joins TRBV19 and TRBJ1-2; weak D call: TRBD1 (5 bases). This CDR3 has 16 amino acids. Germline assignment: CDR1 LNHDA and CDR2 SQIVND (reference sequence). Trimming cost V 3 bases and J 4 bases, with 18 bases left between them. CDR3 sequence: CASSMGRAYSAYGYTF. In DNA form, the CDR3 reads TGTGCCAGTAGTATGGGACGTGCTTACTCTGCCTATGGCTACACCTTC. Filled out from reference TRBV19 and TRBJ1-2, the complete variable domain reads DGGITQSPKYLFRKEGQNVTLSCEQNLNHDAMYWYRQDPGQGLRLIYYSQIVNDFQKGDIAEGYSVSREKKESFPLTVTSAQKNPTAFYLCASSMGRAYSAYGYTFGSGTRLTVV.

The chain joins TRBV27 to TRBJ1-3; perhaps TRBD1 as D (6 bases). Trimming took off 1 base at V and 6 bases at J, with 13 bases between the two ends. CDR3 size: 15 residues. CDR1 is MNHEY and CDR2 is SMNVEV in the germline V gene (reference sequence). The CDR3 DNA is TGTGCCAGCAGTTTATACCCGACAGGACCAAACACCATATATTTT. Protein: CASSLYPTGPNTIYF.

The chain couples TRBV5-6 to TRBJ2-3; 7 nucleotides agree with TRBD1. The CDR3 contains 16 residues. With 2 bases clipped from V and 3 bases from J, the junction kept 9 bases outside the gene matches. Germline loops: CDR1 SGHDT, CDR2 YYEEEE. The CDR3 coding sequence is TGTGCCAGCAGCTTACCTCAGACAGGGCGTACAGATACGCAGTATTTT. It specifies CASSLPQTGRTDTQYF.